This TCR delta chain was documented in a study of Vδ1+ human thymocytes. RNA was extracted from the cells and then reverse transcribed. CDR3 amplicons came from multiplex PCR with pooled V-gene forward and constant-region reverse primers. TCRdb redid clone calling on the multiplex PCR reads using CATT. The sample shows 70,000 to 90,000 delta-chain clones, 30% to 45% of them seen only once. General study points: Thymic TRG and TRD repertoires appeared highly polyclonal.

This clone has more than one count but fewer than ten. As yet, its antigen is unknown. This CDR3 spans 21 amino acids. The V and J ends lost 6 bases and 4 bases respectively, with 36 bases between them. Per the germline V gene, CDR1 is TSWWSYY and CDR2 is QGS. The chain recombines TRDV1 with TRDJ1, with D perhaps TRDD2 or TRDD3 (9 bases each). The TCR sequence derives from a boy younger than two who had congenital heart surgery. Sequencing used Vdelta1+ gamma-delta thymocytes from the thymus. The subset was: FACS-sorted CD3+ TCRalphabeta- TCRVdelta1+ TCRVdelta2- thymocytes. CDR3 sequence (DNA): TGTGCTCTTGGACCTGCCTTCCTACTTATGGGGGATATAAGGGACAGCGATAAACTCATCTTT. It codes for CALGPAFLLMGDIRDSDKLIF.